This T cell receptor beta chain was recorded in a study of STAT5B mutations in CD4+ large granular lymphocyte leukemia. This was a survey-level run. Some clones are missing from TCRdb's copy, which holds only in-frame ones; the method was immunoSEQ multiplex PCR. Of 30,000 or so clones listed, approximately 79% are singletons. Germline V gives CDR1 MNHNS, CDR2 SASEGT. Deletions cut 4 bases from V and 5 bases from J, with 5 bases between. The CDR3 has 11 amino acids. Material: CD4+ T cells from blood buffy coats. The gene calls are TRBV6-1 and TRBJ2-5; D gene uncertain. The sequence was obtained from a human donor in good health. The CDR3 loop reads CASSGSETQYF. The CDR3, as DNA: TGTGCCAGCAGTGGGTCGGAGACCCAGTACTTC.